Listed below are T cell receptor beta chains from one sample, sequenced in a study of blood T cell repertoires in COVID-19. Clones were sequenced by immunoSEQ multiplex PCR, and TCRdb holds only the in-frame ones, with some missing. The repertoire consists of about 150,000 clones, with 80% to 85% occurring once and the leading ten covering roughly 34%. The sample consisted of peripheral blood. Source of these receptors: a human donor in a cohort sampled during active COVID-19. Each CDR3 is given with its conserved first and last residue. Fields, in order: V gene, clone size, J gene, D gene, CDR3 DNA, CDR3 protein. A D gene is named only where the DNA matches it firmly. A row's size may be missing; if present it is once, few, many or a size class.

TRBV29-1,once,TRBJ1-3,-,TGCAGCGTTGAATCAGGTGGAAACACCATATATTTT,CSVESGGNTIYF
TRBV27,-,TRBJ2-7,TRBD1,TGTGCCAGCAGTATCAGGACAGGGGGCTACGAGCAGTACTTC,CASSIRTGGYEQYF
TRBV6-2/TRBV6-3,-,TRBJ1-5,-,TGTGCCAGCAGTTACTCGGGGGCGAGAGGCAATCAGCCCCAGCATTTT,CASSYSGARGNQPQHF
TRBV5-4,-,TRBJ2-7,-,TGTGCCAGCAGCACACCGGGGGACGGCTCCTACGAGCAGTACTTC,CASSTPGDGSYEQYF
TRBV28,-,TRBJ1-6,TRBD1,TGTGCCAGCAGTTTGGGACAGGGAGGTCATTCACCCCTCCACTTT,CASSLGQGGHSPLHF
TRBV6-5,once,TRBJ2-5,-,TGTGCCAGCATGGAGGAGACCCAGTACTTC,CASMEETQYF
TRBV9,-,TRBJ1-3,-,TGTGCCAGCAGCGCGTCTGGAAACACCATATATTTT,CASSASGNTIYF
TRBV5-5,-,TRBJ1-5,-,TGTGCCAGCAGCTTGGGACACCTTAGCAATCAGCCCCAGCATTTT,CASSLGHLSNQPQHF
TRBV30,-,TRBJ1-3,TRBD1,TGTGCCTGGGACAGGGGGAACACCATATATTTT,CAWDRGNTIYF
TRBV7-2,few,TRBJ1-2,-,TGTGCCAGCAGCCCAACAGAGATCGGTGGCTACACCTTC,CASSPTEIGGYTF
TRBV6-5,-,TRBJ1-1,-,TGTGCCAGCAGGCTCGGGGGGTACACTGAAGCTTTCTTT,CASRLGGYTEAFF
TRBV5-1,-,TRBJ1-1,TRBD1,TGCGCCAGCAGCGGCGGACAGGGGTTGAACACTGAAGCTTTCTTT,CASSGGQGLNTEAFF
TRBV18,-,TRBJ2-5,-,TGTGCCAGCTCACCAAATGGCGAGACCCAGTACTTC,CASSPNGETQYF
TRBV5-4,once,TRBJ1-2,TRBD1,TGTGCCAGCAGCTTGGTGGGACAGGGGGCGCAAGGCTACACCTTC,CASSLVGQGAQGYTF
TRBV29-1,-,TRBJ2-3,TRBD2,TGCAGCGTTGTTCGGGAGGGGAATACGCAGTATTTT,CSVVREGNTQYF
TRBV3-1/TRBV3-2,-,TRBJ1-4,-,TGTGCCAGCAGCCTATACAGGAGTACCTATGAAAAACTGTTTTTT,CASSLYRSTYEKLFF
TRBV11-3,-,TRBJ2-1,-,TGTGCCAGCAGCTTAGATCAGCGGGCCCCTCAGTTCTTC,CASSLDQRAPQFF
TRBV9,-,TRBJ1-6,TRBD1,TGTGCCAGCAGCACAGGGGGACAGGGCGGTTCACCCCTCCACTTT,CASSTGGQGGSPLHF